These T cell receptor beta chains were read from a single sample in a study of T cell clonotyping in hematopoietic cell transplantation. Clones were sequenced by immunoSEQ multiplex PCR, and TCRdb holds only the in-frame ones, with some missing. The sample lists 4,500 to 5,000 clones, 90% occurring once. Sequencing input: peripheral blood mononuclear cells. The receptors shown here come from a man aged 40-50 years in good health. Some clones in this sample may be carry-over from other donors' samples. Each CDR3 is given with its conserved first and last residue. Each record gives: clone size, D gene, J gene, V gene, CDR3 protein, CDR3 DNA. A D gene is named only where the DNA matches it firmly. A clone size is listed for some rows: how often the clone was seen (once, few, many), or a class if it is expanded.

.	.	TRBJ1-1	TRBV9	CASSVDLNTEAFF	TGTGCCAGCAGCGTAGACCTGAACACTGAAGCTTTCTTT
.	TRBD2	TRBJ2-7	TRBV7-8	CASSIRGGILNEQYF	TGTGCCAGCAGTATCCGGGGGGGTATTCTTAACGAGCAGTACTTC
.	.	TRBJ1-1	TRBV7-6	CASSRTDWNTEAFF	TGTGCCAGCAGTAGGACCGACTGGAACACTGAAGCTTTCTTT
.	.	TRBJ2-5	TRBV5-8	CASSWDLQGETQYF	TGTGCCAGCAGCTGGGACCTTCAGGGGGAGACCCAGTACTTC
.	TRBD2	TRBJ2-7	TRBV4-1	CASSPRGTSGAWGQYF	TGCGCCAGCAGCCCGAGGGGGACTAGCGGGGCCTGGGGGCAGTACTTC
.	TRBD1	TRBJ2-7	TRBV18	CASSRQGARDEQYF	TGTGCCAGCTCAAGACAGGGGGCGAGGGACGAGCAGTACTTC
.	.	TRBJ2-2	TRBV19	CASLSPSGAVTNTGELFF	TGTGCCAGTTTGTCCCCTTCAGGGGCCGTAACGAACACCGGGGAGCTGTTTTTT
.	TRBD1	TRBJ1-1	TRBV6-5	CASSRDRVNTEAFF	TGTGCCAGCAGCCGGGACAGGGTTAACACTGAAGCTTTCTTT
few	TRBD1	TRBJ2-1	TRBV10-3	CAISDGGTGKQFF	TGTGCCATCAGTGACGGGGGGACAGGGAAGCAGTTCTTC
once	.	TRBJ2-1	TRBV7-2	CASSFRGEQFF	TGTGCCAGCAGCTTTAGGGGTGAGCAGTTCTTC
.	TRBD1	TRBJ1-5	TRBV12-5	CASGQGYNQPQHF	TGTGCTAGTGGACAGGGGTACAATCAGCCCCAGCATTTT
.	.	TRBJ2-1	TRBV27	CATRLLSNNEQFF	TGTGCCACCCGACTGCTTAGTAACAATGAGCAGTTCTTC
.	.	TRBJ1-1	TRBV2	CASRERGGIAEAFF	TGTGCCAGCAGGGAGCGGGGGGGCATCGCTGAAGCTTTCTTT
once	TRBD1	TRBJ1-6	TRBV19	CASSIASTGGLNSPLHF	TGTGCCAGTAGTATAGCTTCAACAGGGGGTCTCAATTCACCCCTCCACTTT
.	.	TRBJ1-2	TRBV6-1	CASSEAGLYGYTF	TGTGCCAGCAGTGAGGCAGGGTTATATGGCTACACCTTC
.	TRBD1	TRBJ2-7	TRBV27	CASSVHRGPSISYEQYF	TGTGCCAGCAGTGTACACAGGGGACCAAGTATCTCCTACGAGCAGTACTTC
.	.	TRBJ1-2	TRBV29-1	CSAEGNGGYTF	TGCAGCGCCGAGGGAAACGGTGGCTACACCTTC
.	.	TRBJ1-2	TRBV7-8	CASSLARSHYGYTF	TGTGCCAGCAGCTTAGCTCGGTCCCATTATGGCTACACCTTC
.	TRBD1	TRBJ1-3	TRBV7-9	CASSLGQGHSGNTIYF	TGTGCCAGCAGCTTAGGACAGGGTCACTCTGGAAACACCATATATTTT
.	TRBD2	TRBJ2-1	TRBV11-1	CASSLASGGGLNEQFF	TGTGCCAGCAGCTTAGCGTCGGGGGGGGGCCTAAATGAGCAGTTCTTC
.	TRBD2	TRBJ2-5	TRBV27	CASRLAGQIQETQYF	TGTGCCAGCAGGCTAGCGGGGCAAATCCAAGAGACCCAGTACTTC
.	TRBD1	TRBJ1-2	TRBV19	CASSPHGDRGTLVYGYTF	TGTGCCAGTAGTCCTCATGGAGACAGGGGCACCCTCGTCTATGGCTACACCTTC
.	TRBD1	TRBJ1-2	TRBV6-1	CASSLGQGENYGYTF	TGTGCCAGCAGCTTGGGACAGGGGGAAAACTATGGCTACACCTTC
.	.	TRBJ2-3	TRBV12-1	CASSSGTLAGTDTQYF	TGTGCCAGCAGCTCGGGGACCTTAGCGGGGACAGATACGCAGTATTTT
.	TRBD2	TRBJ2-7	TRBV27	CASSRERGYEQYF	TGTGCCAGCAGTAGAGAGCGGGGCTACGAGCAGTACTTC
.	TRBD2	TRBJ2-1	TRBV18	CASSPPGLAKDEQFF	TGTGCCAGCTCACCCCCGGGACTAGCGAAGGATGAGCAGTTCTTC
.	TRBD1	TRBJ2-5	TRBV12-5	CASGWGDRGHGETQYF	TGTGCTAGTGGTTGGGGGGACAGGGGGCATGGGGAGACCCAGTACTTC
once	.	TRBJ2-1	TRBV5-4	CASSLAGGSSYNEQFF	TGTGCCAGCAGCTTGGCCGGCGGAAGCTCCTACAATGAGCAGTTCTTC
.	TRBD1	TRBJ1-2	TRBV6-1	CASRSPGTGYGYTF	TGTGCCAGCAGGAGTCCCGGGACAGGGTATGGCTACACCTTC
.	TRBD1	TRBJ1-1	TRBV27	CASSSGQGTEAFF	TGTGCCAGCAGTTCGGGACAGGGGACTGAAGCTTTCTTT
.	.	TRBJ2-1	TRBV7-9	CASSLAGGPNYNEQFF	TGTGCCAGCAGCTTAGCGGGGGGGCCGAATTACAATGAGCAGTTCTTC
.	.	TRBJ2-7	TRBV30	CAWSVRGITHEQYF	TGTGCCTGGAGTGTACGTGGTATCACTCACGAGCAGTACTTC
.	TRBD2	TRBJ2-1	TRBV18	CASSPERGGSYNEQFF	TGTGCCAGCTCACCGGAGCGGGGGGGCTCCTACAATGAGCAGTTCTTC
.	TRBD1	TRBJ2-7	TRBV7-9	CASSLPDRGVYEQYF	TGTGCCAGCAGCTTACCAGACAGGGGTGTTTACGAGCAGTACTTC
.	TRBD1	TRBJ1-6	TRBV7-9	CASSQTGGSSPLHF	TGTGCCAGCAGTCAGACAGGGGGGAGTTCACCCCTCCACTTT
.	TRBD1	TRBJ1-2	TRBV6-7	CASSPPVDPGGSHDYGYTF	TGTGCCAGCAGTCCCCCGGTCGACCCAGGGGGATCCCACGACTATGGCTACACCTTC
once	.	TRBJ2-7	TRBV19	CASTPPPHGQPRPQGQYVYYEQYF	TGTGCCAGTACACCCCCCCCACACGGGCAACCGCGCCCGCAGGGACAATACGTTTATTACGAGCAGTACTTC
.	.	TRBJ1-1	TRBV5-5	CASSLSQTEAFF	TGTGCCAGCAGCTTGTCACAGACAGAAGCTTTCTTT
.	.	TRBJ1-1	TRBV7-8	CASSLNLGANTEAFF	TGTGCCAGCAGCTTAAATTTGGGAGCTAACACTGAAGCTTTCTTT
.	.	TRBJ2-2	TRBV11-1	CASSPNRANTGELFF	TGTGCCAGCAGCCCAAACAGGGCGAACACCGGGGAGCTGTTTTTT
.	TRBD2	TRBJ2-7	TRBV9	CASSVRAGDPPSEQYF	TGTGCCAGCAGCGTACGGGCGGGAGATCCTCCCAGCGAGCAGTACTTC
.	.	TRBJ2-7	TRBV11-2	CASSLVPATYEQYF	TGTGCCAGCAGCTTAGTACCTGCAACCTACGAGCAGTACTTC
.	TRBD1	TRBJ1-2	TRBV7-8	CASSSSTSTGFSSNYGYTF	TGTGCCAGCAGCTCCTCTACCTCGACAGGGTTTTCGTCTAACTATGGCTACACCTTC
.	.	TRBJ2-1	TRBV7-2	CASSDLALLTYNEQFF	TGTGCCAGCAGCGACCTAGCCCTCCTGACCTACAATGAGCAGTTCTTC
.	.	TRBJ2-2	TRBV18	CASSPDTGELFF	TGTGCCAGCTCACCAGACACCGGGGAGCTGTTTTTT
.	TRBD1	TRBJ1-5	TRBV5-5	CASTTGTGNQPQHF	TGTGCCAGCACCACCGGGACAGGCAATCAGCCCCAGCATTTT
.	.	TRBJ2-3	TRBV5-1	CASSLGLSTDTQYF	TGCGCCAGCAGTTTGGGACTGAGCACAGATACGCAGTATTTT
.	TRBD1	TRBJ2-2	TRBV19	CASLRQGDTGELFF	TGTGCCAGTCTGCGACAGGGGGACACCGGGGAGCTGTTTTTT
.	.	TRBJ2-5	TRBV12-5	CASGLGNQETQYF	TGTGCTAGTGGTTTGGGTAATCAAGAGACCCAGTACTTC
.	.	TRBJ1-2	TRBV15	CATSRDRVNYGYTF	TGTGCCACCAGCAGGGACAGAGTTAACTATGGCTACACCTTC
.	.	TRBJ1-4	TRBV19	CASRGDEKLFF	TGTGCCAGTAGGGGAGATGAAAAACTGTTTTTT
.	.	TRBJ2-7	TRBV7-2	CASSLVPSGEQYF	TGTGCCAGCAGCTTAGTCCCGTCGGGGGAGCAGTACTTC
.	.	TRBJ1-5	TRBV10-2	CASSEVERGPQHF	TGCGCCAGCAGTGAGGTAGAGAGGGGGCCCCAGCATTTT
.	TRBD2	TRBJ2-7	TRBV7-8	CASSSLADFGLAGFYEQYF	TGTGCCAGCAGCTCCCTGGCCGACTTTGGACTAGCGGGATTCTACGAGCAGTACTTC
.	TRBD1	TRBJ2-3	TRBV9	CASSVGPGTGGRDTQYF	TGTGCCAGCAGCGTAGGCCCCGGGACAGGGGGCAGAGATACGCAGTATTTT
.	.	TRBJ2-5	TRBV5-1	CASSLGSGEETQYF	TGCGCCAGCAGCTTGGGATCGGGGGAAGAGACCCAGTACTTC
.	.	TRBJ1-2	TRBV7-2	CASSSRTANYGYTF	TGTGCCAGCAGCTCTCGGACAGCTAACTATGGCTACACCTTC
few	TRBD2	TRBJ2-2	TRBV27	CASSSGLAGGFGELFF	TGTGCCAGCAGTTCGGGACTAGCGGGAGGATTCGGGGAGCTGTTTTTT
.	TRBD2	TRBJ2-1	TRBV6-1	CAATITSGGYNEQFF	TGTGCCGCAACGATTACTAGCGGGGGATACAATGAGCAGTTCTTC